The sequence of this TCR beta chain was determined in a study of blood T cell repertoires in COVID-19. For the study at large: COVID-19 samples collected from the United States, Italy and Spain covered acute and convalescent phases. In each case, the material was cDNA or gDNA derived from T cells, B-cell-depleted T cells, or PBMCs.

Authors' processing steps: Estimates of nucleated cell counts were drawn from the amplification of reference gene primers. Some clones are missing from TCRdb's copy, which holds only in-frame ones; the method was immunoSEQ multiplex PCR. D and trimming were read from the DNA, whereas the V and J calls and clone size are those reported in that table. The sample lists under 100,000 clones; roughly 82% were seen once. The length of the CDR3 is 17 residues. The chain joins TRBV21-1 to TRBJ2-7; TRBD1 reflects the table's D call only, with no check against the DNA. TRBV21-1 is a pseudogene. This clonotype was sampled from a woman aged 80 or over with active or convalescent COVID-19. Material: peripheral blood. The CDR3 nucleotides read TGTGCCAGCAGCCTAAGTCACGGACAGGGGGCATCCTACGAGCAGTACTTC. Encoded protein: CASSLSHGQGASYEQYF.